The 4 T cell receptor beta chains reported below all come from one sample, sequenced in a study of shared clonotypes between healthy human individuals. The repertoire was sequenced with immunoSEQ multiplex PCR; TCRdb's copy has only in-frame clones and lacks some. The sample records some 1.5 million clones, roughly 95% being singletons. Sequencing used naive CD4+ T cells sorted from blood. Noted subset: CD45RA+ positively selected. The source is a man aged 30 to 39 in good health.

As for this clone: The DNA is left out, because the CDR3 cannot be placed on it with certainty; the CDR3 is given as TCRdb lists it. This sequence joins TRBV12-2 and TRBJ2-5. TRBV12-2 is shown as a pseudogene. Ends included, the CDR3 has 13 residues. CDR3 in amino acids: CASRLCFLETQYF.

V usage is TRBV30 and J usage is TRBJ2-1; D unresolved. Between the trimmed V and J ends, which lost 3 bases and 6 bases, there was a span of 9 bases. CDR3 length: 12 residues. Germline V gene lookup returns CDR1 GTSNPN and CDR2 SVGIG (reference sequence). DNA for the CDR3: TGTGCCTGGAGCGAACAAGGCAATGAGCAGTTCTTC. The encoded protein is CAWSEQGNEQFF. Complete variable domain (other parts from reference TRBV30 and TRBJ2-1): SQTIHQWPATLVQPVGSPLSLECTVEGTSNPNLYWYRQAAGRGLQLLFYSVGIGQISSEVPQNLSASRPQDRQFILSSKKLLLSDSGFYLCAWSEQGNEQFFGPGTRLTVL.

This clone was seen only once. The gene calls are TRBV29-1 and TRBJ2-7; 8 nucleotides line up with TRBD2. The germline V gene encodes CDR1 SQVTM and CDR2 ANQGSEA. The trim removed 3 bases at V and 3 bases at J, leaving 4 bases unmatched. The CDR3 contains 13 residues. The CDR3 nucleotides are TGCAGCGTTGACCCAGGGACTAGCTACGAGCAGTACTTC. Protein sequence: CSVDPGTSYEQYF.

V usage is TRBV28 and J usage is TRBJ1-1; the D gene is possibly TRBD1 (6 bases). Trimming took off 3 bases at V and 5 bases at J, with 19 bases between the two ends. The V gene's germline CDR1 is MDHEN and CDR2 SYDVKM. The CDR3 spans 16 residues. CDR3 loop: CASSLGARGGATEAFF. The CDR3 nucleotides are TGTGCCAGCAGTTTGGGAGCCCGAGGGGGTGCGACTGAAGCTTTCTTT. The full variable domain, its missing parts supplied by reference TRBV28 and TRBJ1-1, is DVKVTQSSRYLVKRTGEKVFLECVQDMDHENMFWYRQDPGLGLRLIYFSYDVKMKEKGDIPEGYSVSREKKERFSLILESASTNQTSMYLCASSLGARGGATEAFFGQGTRLTVV.